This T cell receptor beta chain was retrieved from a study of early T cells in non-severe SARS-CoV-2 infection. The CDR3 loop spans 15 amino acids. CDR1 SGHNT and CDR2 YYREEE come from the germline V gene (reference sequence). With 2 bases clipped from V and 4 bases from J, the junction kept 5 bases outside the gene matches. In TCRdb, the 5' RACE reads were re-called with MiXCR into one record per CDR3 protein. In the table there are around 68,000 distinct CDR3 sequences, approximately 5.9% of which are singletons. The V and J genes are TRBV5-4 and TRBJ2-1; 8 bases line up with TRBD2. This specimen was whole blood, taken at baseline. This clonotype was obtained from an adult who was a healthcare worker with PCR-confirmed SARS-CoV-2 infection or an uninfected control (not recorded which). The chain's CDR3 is CASSFTGLGYNEQFF. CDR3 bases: TGTGCCAGCAGCTTCACGGGACTAGGGTACAATGAGCAGTTCTTC.